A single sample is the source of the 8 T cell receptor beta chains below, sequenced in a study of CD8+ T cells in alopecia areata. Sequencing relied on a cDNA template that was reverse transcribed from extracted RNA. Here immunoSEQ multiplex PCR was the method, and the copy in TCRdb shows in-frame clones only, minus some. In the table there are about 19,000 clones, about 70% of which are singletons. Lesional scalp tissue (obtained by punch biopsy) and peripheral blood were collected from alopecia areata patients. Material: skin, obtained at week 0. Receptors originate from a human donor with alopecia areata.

CDR3 loop: CASSFLAGGITGELFF. CDR3 bases: TGTGCCAGCAGCTTTCTAGCGGGGGGAATCACCGGGGAGCTGTTTTTT. The V gene is TRBV5-6, the J gene TRBJ2-2; TRBD2 aligns across 11 bases. J lost 4 bases, V lost 2 bases, and 4 bases had no gene match. The CDR3 length is 16 residues. Per germline, CDR1 SGHDT and CDR2 YYEEEE. The entire variable domain, with the rest obtained from reference TRBV5-6 and TRBJ2-2, is as follows: DAGVTQSPTHLIKTRGQQVTLRCSPKSGHDTVSWYQQALGQGPQFIFQYYEEEERQRGNFPDRFSGHQFPNYSSELNVNALLLGDSALYLCASSFLAGGITGELFFGEGSRLTVL.

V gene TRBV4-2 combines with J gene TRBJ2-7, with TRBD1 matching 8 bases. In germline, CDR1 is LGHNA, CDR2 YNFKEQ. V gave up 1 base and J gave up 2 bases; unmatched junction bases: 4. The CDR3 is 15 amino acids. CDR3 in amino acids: CASSQVPGGPYEQYF. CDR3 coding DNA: TGTGCCAGCAGCCAAGTCCCAGGGGGCCCCTACGAGCAGTACTTC.

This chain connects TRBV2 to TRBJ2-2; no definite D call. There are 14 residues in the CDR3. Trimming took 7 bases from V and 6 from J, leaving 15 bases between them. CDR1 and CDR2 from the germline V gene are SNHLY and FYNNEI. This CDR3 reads CASKLTDAPGELFF. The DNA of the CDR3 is TGTGCCAGCAAGTTGACCGACGCCCCCGGGGAGCTGTTTTTT.

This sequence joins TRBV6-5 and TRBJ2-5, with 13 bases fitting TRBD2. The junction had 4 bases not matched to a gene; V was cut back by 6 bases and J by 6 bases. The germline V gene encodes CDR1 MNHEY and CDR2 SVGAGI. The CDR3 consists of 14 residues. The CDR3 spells CASSYGTSGKTQYF. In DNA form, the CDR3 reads TGTGCCAGCAGCTACGGGACTAGCGGGAAGACCCAGTACTTC.

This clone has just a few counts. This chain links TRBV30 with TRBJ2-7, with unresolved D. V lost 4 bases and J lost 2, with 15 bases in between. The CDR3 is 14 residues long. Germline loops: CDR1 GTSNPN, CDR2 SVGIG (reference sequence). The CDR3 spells CAWTESRFPYEQYF. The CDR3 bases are TGTGCCTGGACAGAGAGCAGGTTTCCCTACGAGCAGTACTTC.

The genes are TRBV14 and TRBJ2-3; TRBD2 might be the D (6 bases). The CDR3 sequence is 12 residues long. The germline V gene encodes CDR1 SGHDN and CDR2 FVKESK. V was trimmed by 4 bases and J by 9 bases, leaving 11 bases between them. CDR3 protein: CASSPRGWTQYF. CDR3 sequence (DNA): TGTGCCAGCAGCCCCCGGGGGTGGACGCAGTATTTT.

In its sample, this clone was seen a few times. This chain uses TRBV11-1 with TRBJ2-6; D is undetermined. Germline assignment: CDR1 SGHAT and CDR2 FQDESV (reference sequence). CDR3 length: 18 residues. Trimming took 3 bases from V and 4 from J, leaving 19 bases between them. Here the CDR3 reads CASSLNTLSGVGANVLTF. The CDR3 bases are TGTGCCAGCAGCTTGAATACACTATCCGGAGTGGGGGCCAACGTCCTGACTTTC. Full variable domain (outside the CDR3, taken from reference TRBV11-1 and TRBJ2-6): EAEVAQSPRYKITEKSQAVAFWCDPISGHATLYWYRQILGQGPELLVQFQDESVVDDSQLPKDRFSAERLKGVDSTLKIQPAELGDSAMYLCASSLNTLSGVGANVLTFGAGSRLTVL.

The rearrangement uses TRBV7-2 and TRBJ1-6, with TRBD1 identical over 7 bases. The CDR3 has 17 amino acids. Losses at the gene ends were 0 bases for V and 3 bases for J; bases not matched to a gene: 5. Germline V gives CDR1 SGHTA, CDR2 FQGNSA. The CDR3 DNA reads TGTGCCAGCAGCTTAGCGGTACAGGGGATCTATAATTCACCCCTCCACTTT. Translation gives CASSLAVQGIYNSPLHF.